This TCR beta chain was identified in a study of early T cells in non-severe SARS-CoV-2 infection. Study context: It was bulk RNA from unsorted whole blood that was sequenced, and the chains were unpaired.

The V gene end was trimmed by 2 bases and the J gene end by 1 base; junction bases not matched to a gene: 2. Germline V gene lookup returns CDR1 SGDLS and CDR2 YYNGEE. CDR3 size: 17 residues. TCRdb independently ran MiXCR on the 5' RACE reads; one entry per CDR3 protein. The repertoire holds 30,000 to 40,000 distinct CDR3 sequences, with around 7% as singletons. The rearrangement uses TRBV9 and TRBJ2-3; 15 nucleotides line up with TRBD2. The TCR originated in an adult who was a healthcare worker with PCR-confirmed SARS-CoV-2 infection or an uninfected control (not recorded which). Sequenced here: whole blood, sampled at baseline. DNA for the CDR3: TGTGCCAGCAGCGTGGGACTAGCGGGAGGCCGCACAGATACGCAGTATTTT. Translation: CASSVGLAGGRTDTQYF.